This is a list of T cell receptor beta chains from one sample in a study of monozygotic twins with inflammatory bowel disease. TCRdb reworked the 5' RACE reads into one entry per CDR3 protein, no DNA. In all, the sample yields roughly 100,000 distinct CDR3 sequences. Sequences were obtained from blood. These receptors were collected from a human donor with ulcerative colitis or Crohn's disease, or a healthy co-twin of an affected twin (not recorded which). Both conserved end residues are part of each CDR3. Each record gives: V gene, J gene, CDR3 protein.

V: TRBV7-2
J: TRBJ2-7
CDR3: CASGRGYEQYF

V: TRBV12-3/TRBV12-4
J: TRBJ2-1
CDR3: CASRRDGPDYNEQFF

V: TRBV6-2/TRBV6-3
J: TRBJ2-7
CDR3: CASSYRAAGGDEQYF

V: TRBV20-1
J: TRBJ2-7
CDR3: CSAPTSGPYFYEQYF

V: TRBV12-3/TRBV12-4
J: TRBJ2-2
CDR3: CASSKPGGTGELFF

V: TRBV28
J: TRBJ2-1
CDR3: CASSARFDVSSYNEQFF

V: TRBV19
J: TRBJ2-7
CDR3: CASSIVTGTGSEQYF

V: TRBV18
J: TRBJ1-5
CDR3: CASSQIRTGGQSNQPQHF

V: TRBV11-2
J: TRBJ2-7
CDR3: CASSPRPGQVSYEQYF

V: TRBV28
J: TRBJ1-1
CDR3: CASSPSRGMNTEAFF

V: TRBV3-1
J: TRBJ1-1
CDR3: CASSRRRVVPRVNTEAFF

V: TRBV6-2/TRBV6-3
J: TRBJ1-2
CDR3: CASSYSSSRGGYTF

V: TRBV5-8
J: TRBJ2-2
CDR3: CASSLSGPRANTGELFF

V: TRBV27
J: TRBJ2-1
CDR3: CASSPTSSYYNEQFF

V: TRBV7-3
J: TRBJ2-2
CDR3: CASREGGAGTGELFF

V: TRBV5-1
J: TRBJ2-6
CDR3: CASRGDNSGANVLTF

V: TRBV12-3/TRBV12-4
J: TRBJ2-6
CDR3: CASLNSGANVLTF

V: TRBV15
J: TRBJ2-3
CDR3: CATSRGPSATDTQYF

V: TRBV10-3
J: TRBJ2-7
CDR3: CAISEGGLAGPYEQYF

V: TRBV7-2
J: TRBJ1-2
CDR3: CASSLALGTNYGYTF